This T cell receptor beta chain was obtained from a study of OX40 agonist ivuxolimab in advanced cancers. Across the whole study: Ivuxolimab was delivered to patients intravenously every 2 weeks at doses spanning 0.01 to 10 mg/kg.

Clones were read by immunoSEQ multiplex PCR, and TCRdb kept only the in-frame ones, dropping some. The data show around 62,000 clones, 80% to 90% seen once. The V and J ends lost 2 bases and 10 bases respectively, with 20 bases between them. The CDR3 consists of 15 residues. The V gene's germline CDR1 is SNHLY and CDR2 FYNNEI. The chain combines TRBV2 with TRBJ1-2; D is possibly TRBD1 (5 bases). The TCR was taken from an adult with an advanced solid tumor such as melanoma, head and neck, liver or kidney cancer. The sample consisted of CD4+ or CD8+ T cells sorted from blood, taken in a trial of the OX40 agonist ivuxolimab. CDR3 region: CASSEPYGQGLVYTF. The CDR3 region has the DNA TGTGCCAGCAGTGAACCGTATGGGCAGGGCCTAGTCTACACCTTC.